These T cell receptor beta chains were read from a single sample in a study of CD8 T cells in Susac syndrome. Each CDR3 protein gets one entry after TCRdb re-called the immunoSEQ multiplex PCR reads with MiXCR. The repertoire holds about 100,000 distinct CDR3 sequences, with 95% as singletons. Specimen: CD8+ T cells from PBMCs. These receptors all stem from a human donor with Susac syndrome. Both conserved end residues are part of each CDR3. A D gene is named only where the DNA matches it firmly. The listing skips clone size in some rows; elsewhere it reads once, few, many or a size class.

d_call	cdr3_length	clone_size	v_call	j_call	cdr3_nt	cdr3_aa
.	14	.	TRBV11-2	TRBJ1-1	TGTGCCAGCAGCGGCCTCACCGGGAGGGCTGAAGCTTTCTTT	CASSGLTGRAEAFF
.	14	once	TRBV6-5	TRBJ1-2	TGTGCCAGCAGTTACTCGTGGGGGGCAGAGGGCTACACCTTC	CASSYSWGAEGYTF
TRBD1	12	.	TRBV14	TRBJ2-7	TGTGCCAGCAGCTACGGACAGGGTGAGCAGTACTTC	CASSYGQGEQYF
.	11	once	TRBV4-1	TRBJ1-2	TGCGCCAGCAGCCAGGGGAGTGGCTACACCTTC	CASSQGSGYTF
.	14	.	TRBV20-1	TRBJ2-7	TGCAGTGCAGAAAGGACGCCGGGGAGCTACGAGCAGTACTTC	CSAERTPGSYEQYF
.	12	.	TRBV20-1	TRBJ1-3	TGCAGTGCTGGGACGGTGGGAAACACCATATATTTT	CSAGTVGNTIYF
TRBD1	14	.	TRBV11-2	TRBJ2-7	TGTGCCAGCAGCCCCCGGACAGGGGTGGACGAGCAGTACTTC	CASSPRTGVDEQYF
.	13	.	TRBV20-1	TRBJ1-4	TGCAGTAGCTACTCTGACAGGAATGAAAAACTGTTTTTT	CSSYSDRNEKLFF
TRBD2	19	.	TRBV20-1	TRBJ2-5	TGCAGTGCTAGAGTTCCCGATGAACTAGCGGGTCCCCGGGGGGAGACCCAGTACTTC	CSARVPDELAGPRGETQYF
.	11	.	TRBV20-1	TRBJ2-5	TGCAGTGCTGGGGTTTTGGAGACCCAGTACTTC	CSAGVLETQYF
TRBD2	16	.	TRBV4-1	TRBJ2-2	TGCGCCAGCAGCCATTCCCTAGCGGGAGGCACCGGGGAGCTGTTTTTT	CASSHSLAGGTGELFF
.	13	.	TRBV3-1	TRBJ2-5	TGTGCCAGCAGCCACTTTTCCCAAGAGACCCAGTACTTC	CASSHFSQETQYF
TRBD1	14	.	TRBV6-1	TRBJ1-5	TGTGCCAGCAGCGATACAGGGGATTCAGGGCCCCAGCATTTT	CASSDTGDSGPQHF
TRBD1	17	.	TRBV5-4	TRBJ1-2	TGTGCCAGCAGCCGCGGACAGGGGGGCCAAGTTGTGTATGGCTACACCTTC	CASSRGQGGQVVYGYTF
.	13	few	TRBV13	TRBJ2-7	TGTGCCAGCAGCTTTGGCAGCTCCTACGAGCAGTACTTC	CASSFGSSYEQYF
.	15	.	TRBV5-1	TRBJ1-3	TGCGCCAGCAGCTATGGACGTCCCTCTGGAAACACCATATATTTT	CASSYGRPSGNTIYF
.	13	.	TRBV13	TRBJ1-6	TGTGCCAGCAGCTTTGCCATTGGTTCACCCCTCCACTTT	CASSFAIGSPLHF
TRBD1	14	.	TRBV7-9	TRBJ2-7	TGTGCCAGCGCAAGGGAAGGGGGCAAGGACGAGCAGTACTTC	CASAREGGKDEQYF
.	15	.	TRBV7-6	TRBJ2-3	TGTGCCAGCAGCTACACTAGTAGTGGTACAGATACGCAGTATTTT	CASSYTSSGTDTQYF
.	13	.	TRBV14	TRBJ2-7	TGTGCCAGCAGCCTTCACCAGGGGACCGAGCAGTACTTC	CASSLHQGTEQYF
.	14	.	TRBV7-9	TRBJ1-3	TGTGCCAGCCTGGCGGAGAGCTCTGGAAACACCATATATTTT	CASLAESSGNTIYF
.	13	.	TRBV27	TRBJ1-1	TGTGCCAGCAGTTCCCAGCTCTACAATGAAGCTTTCTTT	CASSSQLYNEAFF
TRBD1	11	once	TRBV20-1	TRBJ2-7	TGCAGTGCGGGGACAGGGGACGAGCAGTACTTC	CSAGTGDEQYF
.	14	once	TRBV2	TRBJ2-7	TGTGCCAGCAGTGGGGAGGCAGTCTCCTACGAGCAGTACTTC	CASSGEAVSYEQYF
.	12	.	TRBV12-3/TRBV12-4	TRBJ1-1	TGTGCCAGCAGGGGCGGGAACACTGAAGCTTTCTTT	CASRGGNTEAFF
.	14	.	TRBV24-1	TRBJ2-7	TGTGCCACCAGTGACCCGGGACACCCGGGGGAGCAGTACTTC	CATSDPGHPGEQYF
.	12	.	TRBV15	TRBJ2-5	TGTGCCACCAGCAGTGGGGGGGAGACCCAGTACTTC	CATSSGGETQYF
.	15	.	TRBV28	TRBJ1-1	TGTGCCAGTACCCCCCTCGGAGAGATGAACACTGAAGCTTTCTTT	CASTPLGEMNTEAFF
.	14	.	TRBV5-6	TRBJ2-7	TGTGCCAGCAGCTCAGGCAGTCGCTCCTACGAGCAGTACTTC	CASSSGSRSYEQYF
TRBD1	13	once	TRBV13	TRBJ1-2	TGTGCCAGCACGACCGGGACAGGGGATGGCTACACCTTC	CASTTGTGDGYTF
.	13	.	TRBV29-1	TRBJ2-2	TGCAGCGTCGGGGGCCGACTCACCGGGGAGCTGTTTTTT	CSVGGRLTGELFF